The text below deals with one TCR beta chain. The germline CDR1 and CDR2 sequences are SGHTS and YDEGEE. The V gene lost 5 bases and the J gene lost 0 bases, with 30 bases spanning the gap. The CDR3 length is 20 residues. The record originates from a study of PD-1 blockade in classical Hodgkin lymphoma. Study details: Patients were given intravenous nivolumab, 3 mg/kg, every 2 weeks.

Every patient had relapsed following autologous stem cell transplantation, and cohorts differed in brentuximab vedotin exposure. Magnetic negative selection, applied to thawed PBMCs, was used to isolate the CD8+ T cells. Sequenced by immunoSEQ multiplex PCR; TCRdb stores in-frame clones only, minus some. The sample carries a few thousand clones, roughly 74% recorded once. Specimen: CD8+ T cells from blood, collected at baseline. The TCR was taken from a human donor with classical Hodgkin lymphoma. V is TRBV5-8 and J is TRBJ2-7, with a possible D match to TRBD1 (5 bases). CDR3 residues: CASSLQPLVAGKAPSYEQYF. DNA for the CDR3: TGTGCCAGCAGTCTCCAACCCCTTGTCGCAGGGAAGGCGCCCTCCTACGAGCAGTACTTC.